The 23 T cell receptor beta chains in this list originate from one sample, sequenced in a study of blood T cells in healthy people across ages. Next came a second PCR, run for roughly 6 to 11 cycles, which used a sample-barcoded 5' primer along with a J-beta primer mix. TCRdb ran MiXCR on the 5' RACE reads and lists one entry per CDR3 protein. The sample holds 900,000 to 950,000 distinct CDR3 sequences, 25% to 35% seen once. These data are also associated with another study on T cells of mothers and their children.

Material: blood. Every receptor here comes from a woman between 35 and 50 years old in good health.

With regard to this clonotype: At one end the junction does not follow the germline gene, possibly because of a read error. This chain links TRBV12-3 or TRBV12-4 with TRBJ1-1; D uncertain. The CDR3 is 12 residues long. In DNA form, the CDR3 reads TGTACCAGCAGCATGACGGGCACTGAAGCTTTCTTT. This codes for CTSSMTGTEAFF.

This clonotype showed up many times. The V gene is TRBV29-1, the J gene TRBJ2-1; D possibly corresponds to TRBD1 (8 bases). The CDR3 covers 15 residues. Germline-derived CDR1 and CDR2 are SQVTM and ANQGSEA. V lost 8 bases and J 5 bases, leaving 22 bases between the germline ends. The CDR3 nucleotides are TGCAGCTCCTGGGGGGGAAACAGGGGGGACAATGAGCAGTTCTTC. Encoded protein: CSSWGGNRGDNEQFF.

The chain has TRBV7-2 and TRBJ2-5, with D tentatively TRBD1 or TRBD2 (6 bases each). The CDR3 has 14 amino acids. Trimming stripped 0 bases from V and 6 bases from J, with 11 bases between. Germline CDR1 reads SGHTA; CDR2 reads FQGNSA. The CDR3 DNA sequence: TGTGCCAGCAGCTTAGCGGGGGGCTACCAGACCCAGTACTTC. Encoded protein: CASSLAGGYQTQYF.

This clonotype was picked up a small number of times. In DNA form, the CDR3 reads TGTGCCAGCAGCAACCGCAGGGACACCGGGGAGCTGTTTTTT. Residues: CASSNRRDTGELFF. The chain links TRBV6-6 to TRBJ2-2; TRBD1 might be the D (5 bases). CDR1 MNHNY and CDR2 SVGAGI come from the germline V gene (reference sequence). Trimming cost V 6 bases and J 3 bases, with 11 bases left between them. The CDR3 sequence is 14 residues long.

This clonotype was counted ten times or more. The genes are TRBV10-3 and TRBJ2-7; the D gene could be TRBD1 or TRBD2 (6 bases each). Germline V gene sequence: CDR1 ENHRY, CDR2 SYGVKD. The CDR3 is 11 amino acids. Trimming removed 10 bases at V and 4 bases at J, with 11 bases between. CDR3 amino acids: CATGGGYEQYF. CDR3 DNA sequence: TGTGCCACCGGAGGGGGTTACGAGCAGTACTTC.

This clonotype was counted ten times or more. This chain connects TRBV5-1 to TRBJ2-3, with 15 nucleotides matching TRBD2. Germline V lookup: CDR1 SGHRS, CDR2 YFSETQ. Losses at the gene ends were 5 bases for V and 4 bases for J; bases not matched to a gene: 5. The CDR3 runs 16 residues. The CDR3: CASRGLAGGVADTQYF. The CDR3 DNA reads TGCGCCAGCAGGGGACTAGCGGGGGGTGTAGCAGATACGCAGTATTTT.

The chain couples TRBV28 to TRBJ2-7; D possibly corresponds to TRBD2 (6 bases). Germline-derived CDR1 and CDR2 are MDHEN and SYDVKM. The V gene lost 5 bases and the J gene lost 6 bases, with 20 bases spanning the gap. The CDR3 spans 15 residues. The CDR3 region is CASSGLRGGIGEQYF. The CDR3 coding sequence is TGTGCCAGCAGTGGACTTAGGGGAGGAATAGGCGAGCAGTACTTC.

This clonotype was seen ten or more times. The gene calls are TRBV5-1 and TRBJ2-5; 7 bases align to TRBD1. The CDR3 has 15 amino acids. V lost 1 base to trimming and J lost 3 bases; unmatched junction nucleotides: 6. Per the germline V gene, CDR1 is SGHRS and CDR2 is YFSETQ. CDR3: CASSLNPGQKETQYF. Written as DNA, the CDR3 is TGCGCCAGCAGCTTGAATCCGGGACAGAAAGAGACCCAGTACTTC. Full variable domain (rest looked up from reference TRBV5-1 and TRBJ2-5): KAGVTQTPRYLIKTRGQQVTLSCSPISGHRSVSWYQQTPGQGLQFLFEYFSETQRNKGNFPGRFSGRQFSNSRSEMNVSTLELGDSALYLCASSLNPGQKETQYFGPGTRLLVL.

The V and J genes are TRBV13 and TRBJ2-1; possibly TRBD2 for D (6 bases). The CDR3 is 13 amino acids. The V gene lost 4 bases and the J gene lost 6 bases, with 10 bases spanning the gap. Germline-derived CDR1 and CDR2 are PRHDT and FYEKMQ (reference sequence). CDR3 nucleotide sequence: TGTGCCAGCAGCTCCACGGGGGTCAATGAGCAGTTCTTC. Translated: CASSSTGVNEQFF.

This chain uses TRBV5-1 with TRBJ1-1; TRBD1 matches at 9 bases. V shed 1 base and J 7 bases; nucleotides not matched to a gene: 2. Looked up from germline, CDR1 is SGHRS and CDR2 is YFSETQ. The CDR3 runs 13 residues. The CDR3 DNA sequence: TGCGCCAGCAGCTTGACAGGGGGCTATGAAGCTTTCTTT. Its protein product is CASSLTGGYEAFF.

This clonotype showed up just a few times. The chain combines TRBV7-9 with TRBJ2-1; 9 bases map to TRBD2. J gave up 8 bases and V 2 bases, and 7 bases lay outside the gene matches. CDR3 length: 15 amino acids. Germline lookup yields CDR1 SEHNR and CDR2 FQNEAQ (reference sequence). The CDR3 region has the DNA TGTGCCAGCAGCTTAATGGGCGGGGGGGCCGATGAGCAGTTCTTC. The encoded protein is CASSLMGGGADEQFF.

A few counts support this clonotype. The chain combines TRBV5-1 with TRBJ2-7, with TRBD2 matching over 8 bases. V shed 1 base, J shed 3 bases, and the junction held 12 bases outside the gene matches. CDR1 is SGHRS and CDR2 is YFSETQ in the germline V gene. The length of the CDR3 is 17 residues. CDR3 coding DNA: TGCGCCAGCAGCTTGCAAGATGGCGGGGGGCCAGGCTACGAGCAGTACTTC. Its protein product is CASSLQDGGGPGYEQYF.

CDR3 sequence reads: CASSPDGQGAYNEQFF. In DNA form, the CDR3 reads TGCGCCAGCAGCCCTGATGGACAGGGCGCCTACAATGAGCAGTTCTTC. The rearrangement uses TRBV4-1 and TRBJ2-1, with TRBD1 matching 8 bases. Germline CDR1 and CDR2: MGHRA and YSYEKL. V shed 4 bases and J 2 bases; nucleotides not matched to a gene: 7. The CDR3 has 16 amino acids.

This clonotype has more than one count but fewer than ten. This chain connects TRBV6-2 or TRBV6-3 to TRBJ2-7, with D perhaps TRBD1 or TRBD2 (5 bases each). The length of the CDR3 is 17 residues. With 0 bases removed from V and 2 bases from J, the gap between germline ends came to 17 bases. From germline, CDR1 is MNHEY and CDR2 SVGEGT. The CDR3 is CASSYSLTGTDTYEQYF. The CDR3 region has the DNA TGTGCCAGCAGTTACTCGCTTACCGGGACCGATACCTACGAGCAGTACTTC.

This chain joins TRBV20-1 and TRBJ1-5; TRBD1 matches at 7 bases. Trimming cost V 0 bases and J 0 bases; bases outside gene matches: 5. The CDR3 runs to 16 residues. Looked up from germline, CDR1 is DFQATT and CDR2 is SNEGSKA (reference sequence). The CDR3 sequence: CSAREQGRSSNQPQHF. CDR3 nucleotides: TGCAGTGCTAGAGAACAGGGGAGAAGTAGCAATCAGCCCCAGCATTTT.

V gene TRBV4-1 combines with J gene TRBJ1-1; 10 bases align to TRBD1. V dropped 4 bases and J dropped 7; count of bases not matched to a gene: 12. Germline V gene lookup returns CDR1 MGHRA and CDR2 YSYEKL. The CDR3 runs 16 residues. CDR3 nucleotides: TGCGCCAGCAGCCCGTACGTAAGACAGGGGGCTAGTGAAGCTTTCTTT. Protein product: CASSPYVRQGASEAFF.

This clonotype was found many times. V gene TRBV11-2 combines with J gene TRBJ2-7; D is ambiguous. Per germline, CDR1 SGHAT and CDR2 FQNNGV. This CDR3 contains 14 residues. Trimming left V 3 bases short and J 2 bases short, with 11 bases between. CDR3 nucleotides: TGTGCCAGCAGCTTGGTCAAGCAGCCCTACGAGCAGTACTTC. Translating it yields CASSLVKQPYEQYF.

This clonotype has only a few counts. The chain combines TRBV12-3 or TRBV12-4 with TRBJ1-6; D is ambiguous. Trimming took off 7 bases at V and 9 bases at J, with 13 bases between the two ends. This CDR3 contains 13 residues. The CDR3 nucleotides read TGTGCCAGCATTCCTTTATGGGGTTCACCCCTCCACTTT. Its protein product is CASIPLWGSPLHF.

This clonotype was counted at least ten times. The rearrangement links TRBV9 to TRBJ2-7; perhaps TRBD1 as D (5 bases). The CDR3 spans 13 residues. CDR1 and CDR2 from the germline V gene are SGDLS and YYNGEE. V gave up 0 bases and J gave up 2 bases, with 6 bases separating them. The CDR3 sequence: CASSVGTTYEQYF. DNA of the CDR3: TGTGCCAGCAGCGTAGGGACAACCTACGAGCAGTACTTC.

This clonotype was seen at least ten times. The V gene is TRBV19, the J gene TRBJ2-7; D could derive from TRBD1 or TRBD2 (5 bases each). Germline-derived CDR1 and CDR2 are LNHDA and SQIVND (reference sequence). CDR3 size: 13 residues. V lost 6 bases and J 3 bases, leaving 12 bases between the germline ends. Here the CDR3 reads CASRAGTDYEQYF. The CDR3 nucleotides read TGTGCCAGTAGAGCCGGGACGGACTACGAGCAGTACTTC. The whole variable domain, remainder taken from reference TRBV19 and TRBJ2-7, is DGGITQSPKYLFRKEGQNVTLSCEQNLNHDAMYWYRQDPGQGLRLIYYSQIVNDFQKGDIAEGYSVSREKKESFPLTVTSAQKNPTAFYLCASRAGTDYEQYFGPGTRLTVT.

This clonotype was observed a few times. This rearrangement joins TRBV20-1 to TRBJ2-3, with D perhaps TRBD2 (5 bases). Trimming removed 5 bases from V and 3 bases from J, with 9 bases in between. CDR3 length: 12 amino acids. Germline CDR1 DFQATT, CDR2 SNEGSKA (reference sequence). The CDR3 here is CSAFTGTDTQYF. The CDR3 DNA reads TGCAGTGCTTTTACGGGGACAGATACGCAGTATTTT.

This clonotype was observed a handful of times. The gene calls are TRBV29-1 and TRBJ1-2; D uncertain. There are 14 residues in the CDR3. Trimming took off 4 bases at V and 4 bases at J, with 16 bases between the two ends. Looked up from germline, CDR1 is SQVTM and CDR2 is ANQGSEA. The CDR3 protein is CSVVGYGSGYGYTF. In DNA form, the CDR3 reads TGCAGCGTTGTAGGGTATGGGAGTGGCTATGGCTACACCTTC.

This chain links TRBV7-2 with TRBJ1-2; perhaps TRBD1 as D (5 bases). V was shortened by 4 bases and J by 1 base, with 19 bases between the two germline ends. Per germline, CDR1 SGHTA and CDR2 FQGNSA. CDR3 size: 17 residues. The CDR3 bases are TGTGCCAGCAGCTCCGAGCCTACAGGAATAATTAACTATGGCTACACCTTC. Translated, it gives CASSSEPTGIINYGYTF.